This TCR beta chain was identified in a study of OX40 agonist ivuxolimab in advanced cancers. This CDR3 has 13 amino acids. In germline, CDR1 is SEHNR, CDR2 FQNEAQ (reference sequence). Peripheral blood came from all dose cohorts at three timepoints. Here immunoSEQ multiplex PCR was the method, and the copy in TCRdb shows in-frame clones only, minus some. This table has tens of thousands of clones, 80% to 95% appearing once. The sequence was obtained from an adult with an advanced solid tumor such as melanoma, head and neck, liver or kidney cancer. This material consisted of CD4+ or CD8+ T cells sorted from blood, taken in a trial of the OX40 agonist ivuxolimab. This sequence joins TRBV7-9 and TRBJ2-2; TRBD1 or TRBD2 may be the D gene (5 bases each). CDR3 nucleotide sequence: TGTGGGGCCGGGGCCATTTCCCACGGGGAGCTGTTTTTT. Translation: CGAGAISHGELFF.